A selection of T cell receptor beta chains follows, all from one sample in a study of tumor and adjacent non-tumor tissue in lung cancer. TCRdb re-analysed the multiplex PCR reads in MiXCR, keeping a single row per CDR3 protein. The sample holds some 73,000 distinct CDR3 sequences, roughly 80% seen once. Sequenced input: distant non-tumor lung tissue. All receptors come from a man aged 60-69 years with non-small cell lung cancer. CDR3s include the opening cysteine and the closing phenylalanine or tryptophan. A D gene is named only where the DNA matches it firmly. The size field is filled for only some rows; it gives once, few, many or a size class.

clone size: NA
D gene: NA
V gene: TRBV4-1
J gene: TRBJ2-2
CDR3 protein: CTSSHLSRELFF
CDR3 DNA: TGCACCAGCAGCCATTTATCCAGGGAGCTGTTTTTT

clone size: NA
D gene: NA
V gene: TRBV4-3
J gene: TRBJ2-3
CDR3 protein: CASSLDRVGTTDTQYF
CDR3 DNA: TGCGCAAGCAGCCTAGATAGAGTGGGCACCACAGATACGCAGTATTTT

clone size: NA
D gene: TRBD1
V gene: TRBV6-5
J gene: TRBJ2-6
CDR3 protein: CASGFGTGGSGANVLSF
CDR3 DNA: TGTGCCAGCGGTTTTGGGACAGGGGGCTCTGGGGCCAACGTCCTGAGTTTC

clone size: once
D gene: TRBD1
V gene: TRBV5-1
J gene: TRBJ2-4
CDR3 protein: CASSLEGAGKNIQYF
CDR3 DNA: TGCGCCAGCAGCTTGGAGGGGGCAGGGAAGAACATTCAGTACTTC

clone size: NA
D gene: NA
V gene: TRBV2
J gene: TRBJ1-1
CDR3 protein: CASRSRMNIEAFF
CDR3 DNA: TGTGCCAGCAGGTCAAGGATGAACATTGAAGCTTTCTTT

clone size: NA
D gene: NA
V gene: TRBV11-2
J gene: TRBJ1-4
CDR3 protein: CASSLDIGCGLFF
CDR3 DNA: TGTGCCAGCAGCTTAGATATAGGGTGCGGATTGTTTTTT

clone size: NA
D gene: TRBD1
V gene: TRBV6-5
J gene: TRBJ1-2
CDR3 protein: CASSTRDRGVLVVYTF
CDR3 DNA: TGTGCCAGCAGCACCCGGGACAGGGGGGTTTTGGTTGTCTACACCTTC

clone size: NA
D gene: NA
V gene: TRBV20-1
J gene: TRBJ1-2
CDR3 protein: CSAREGAKAYYSYTF
CDR3 DNA: TGCAGTGCTAGAGAGGGGGCTAAGGCCTACTATAGCTACACCTTC

clone size: NA
D gene: NA
V gene: TRBV11-2
J gene: TRBJ2-3
CDR3 protein: CASVREGRGRSTDTQYF
CDR3 DNA: TGTGCTAGTGTCAGAGAGGGGCGGGGCAGGAGCACAGATACGCAGTATTTT

clone size: NA
D gene: NA
V gene: TRBV6-5
J gene: TRBJ2-1
CDR3 protein: CASRLTGRRHEQFF
CDR3 DNA: TGTGCCAGCAGATTAACGGGAAGGAGGCATGAGCAGTTCTTC

clone size: NA
D gene: TRBD1
V gene: TRBV5-6
J gene: TRBJ2-7
CDR3 protein: CASSLVPGGGNKKYF
CDR3 DNA: TGTGCCAGCAGCTTGGTACCAGGGGGCGGGAACAAGAAGTACTTC

clone size: NA
D gene: NA
V gene: TRBV5-4
J gene: TRBJ1-1
CDR3 protein: CASKGGGRRTEAFF
CDR3 DNA: TGTGCCAGCAAAGGAGGGGGGAGGAGGACTGAAGCTTTCTTT

clone size: NA
D gene: NA
V gene: TRBV29-1
J gene: TRBJ2-2
CDR3 protein: CSVGGLGEPFF
CDR3 DNA: TGCAGCGTTGGAGGACTGGGCGAGCCGTTTTTT

clone size: once
D gene: NA
V gene: TRBV11-2
J gene: TRBJ1-1
CDR3 protein: CTASLVRRGTEAFF
CDR3 DNA: TGTACCGCCAGCTTAGTCAGGAGGGGCACTGAAGCTTTCTTT

clone size: NA
D gene: NA
V gene: TRBV29-1
J gene: TRBJ2-2
CDR3 protein: CSVTGTSGFTGDLFF
CDR3 DNA: TGTAGCGTGACCGGGACCAGCGGGTTCACCGGGGACCTGTTTTTT

clone size: NA
D gene: TRBD2
V gene: TRBV30
J gene: TRBJ2-1
CDR3 protein: CAWSLLGSWPAGPSSYNKQFF
CDR3 DNA: TGTGCCTGGAGCCTCCTAGGTAGCTGGCCAGCGGGACCGAGCTCCTACAATAAGCAGTTCTTC

clone size: once
D gene: TRBD1
V gene: TRBV11-2
J gene: TRBJ2-7
CDR3 protein: CASSRVGQVFESNEQYF
CDR3 DNA: TGTGCCAGCAGCCGGGTGGGACAGGTCTTCGAATCCAACGAGCAGTACTTC

clone size: NA
D gene: TRBD2
V gene: TRBV20-1
J gene: TRBJ2-1
CDR3 protein: CSARPGGTSVSEQFF
CDR3 DNA: TGCAGTGCTAGACCCGGGGGGACTAGCGTGAGTGAGCAGTTCTTC

clone size: NA
D gene: TRBD2
V gene: TRBV5-4
J gene: TRBJ2-7
CDR3 protein: CASSSPSGIGSRDYYEQYF
CDR3 DNA: TGTGCCAGCAGCTCGCCGTCGGGTATCGGGAGCAGGGACTACTACGAGCAGTACTTC

clone size: NA
D gene: NA
V gene: TRBV20-1
J gene: TRBJ2-4
CDR3 protein: CSARAVDGAPQVAKNIQYF
CDR3 DNA: TGCAGTGCTAGAGCCGTCGACGGGGCCCCACAGGTGGCCAAGAACATTCAATACTTC

clone size: NA
D gene: NA
V gene: TRBV11-2
J gene: TRBJ2-5
CDR3 protein: CASRPGQVLETQYF
CDR3 DNA: TGTGCCAGCCGCCCCGGACAAGTTCTGGAGACCCAGTACTTC

clone size: many
D gene: TRBD2
V gene: TRBV6-5
J gene: TRBJ2-1
CDR3 protein: CASSYFTGGSDNEQFF
CDR3 DNA: TGTGCCAGCAGTTACTTTACGGGGGGGAGCGACAATGAGCAGTTCTTC

clone size: NA
D gene: TRBD1
V gene: TRBV6-6
J gene: TRBJ1-1
CDR3 protein: CVNRGTGGHGTEAFF
CDR3 DNA: TGTGTCAACAGGGGGACAGGGGGACACGGGACTGAAGCTTTCTTT

clone size: NA
D gene: TRBD1
V gene: TRBV6-1
J gene: TRBJ2-7
CDR3 protein: CASSDPPDRGREQYF
CDR3 DNA: TGTGCCAGCAGTGACCCTCCGGACAGGGGAAGGGAGCAGTACTTC

clone size: NA
D gene: NA
V gene: TRBV6-1
J gene: TRBJ1-1
CDR3 protein: CASRSAHLNTEAFF
CDR3 DNA: TGTGCCAGTAGGTCGGCACATCTAAACACTGAAGCCTTCTTT

clone size: NA
D gene: NA
V gene: TRBV28
J gene: TRBJ2-3
CDR3 protein: CASSFLSGTETQYF
CDR3 DNA: TGTGCCAGCAGTTTCCTTAGCGGTACAGAAACGCAGTATTTT

clone size: NA
D gene: NA
V gene: TRBV4-3
J gene: TRBJ2-3
CDR3 protein: CARSQYRAGTTDTQYF
CDR3 DNA: TGTGCCCGCAGCCAATATAGAGCGGGCACCACAGATACGCAGTATTTT

clone size: many
D gene: TRBD2
V gene: TRBV11-2
J gene: TRBJ2-7
CDR3 protein: CASSLERAGVGEQYF
CDR3 DNA: TGTGCCAGCAGCTTAGAAAGGGCGGGAGTAGGTGAGCAGTACTTC

clone size: NA
D gene: NA
V gene: TRBV20-1
J gene: TRBJ2-1
CDR3 protein: CSANRPGIDNELFF
CDR3 DNA: TGCAGCGCTAACCGACCGGGTATCGACAATGAGCTGTTCTTC